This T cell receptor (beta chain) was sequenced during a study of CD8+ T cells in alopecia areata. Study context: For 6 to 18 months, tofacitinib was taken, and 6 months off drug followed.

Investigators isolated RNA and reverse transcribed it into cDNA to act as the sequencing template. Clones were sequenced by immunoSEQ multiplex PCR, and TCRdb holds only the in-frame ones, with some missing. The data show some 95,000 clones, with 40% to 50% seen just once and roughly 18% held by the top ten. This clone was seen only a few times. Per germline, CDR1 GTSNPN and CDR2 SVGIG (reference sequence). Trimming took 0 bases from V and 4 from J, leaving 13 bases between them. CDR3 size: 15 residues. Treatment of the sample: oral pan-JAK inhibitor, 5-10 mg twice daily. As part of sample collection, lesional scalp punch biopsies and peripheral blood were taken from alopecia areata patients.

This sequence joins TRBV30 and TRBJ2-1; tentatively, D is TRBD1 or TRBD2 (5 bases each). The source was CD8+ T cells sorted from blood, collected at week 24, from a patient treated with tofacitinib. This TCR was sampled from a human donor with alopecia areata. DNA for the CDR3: TGTGCCTGGAGTGTTGGGGCGGGCAGATACAATGAGCAGTTCTTC. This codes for CAWSVGAGRYNEQFF.